The entry that follows covers one T cell receptor beta chain sequence. Authors' processing steps: Counts of nucleated cells, estimated from reference gene primer amplification, were obtained. Clones were sequenced by immunoSEQ multiplex PCR, and TCRdb holds only the in-frame ones, with some missing. That table gives V, J and clone size, and the DNA gave D and trimming. The data hold about 200,000 clones, with roughly 80% observed a single time. The sample belongs to a study of blood T cell repertoires in COVID-19. Study information: Specimens from acute and convalescent COVID-19 originated in the United States, Italy and Spain. From T cells, B-cell-depleted T cells, or PBMCs came the material, which was cDNA or gDNA.

CDR1 SGHNT and CDR2 YENEEA come from the germline V gene. The CDR3 covers 15 residues. J lost 2 bases, V lost 4 bases, and 4 bases had no gene match. Sequencing was carried out using peripheral blood. The V and J genes are TRBV11-3 and TRBJ2-7; 11 bases align to TRBD1. This receptor was taken from a woman aged 80 or over with acute or convalescent COVID-19. The CDR3 is CASSYGTGGTYEQYF. CDR3 DNA sequence: TGTGCCAGCAGCTACGGGACAGGGGGGACCTACGAGCAGTACTTC.